The text below deals with one T cell receptor (beta chain). Its antigen remains unknown. MiXCR, run by TCRdb on the reads, gives a single entry per CDR3 protein. This table holds some 400,000 distinct CDR3 sequences, around a sixth found once. The data were taken from a study of T cell repertoires in cytomegalovirus infection. Looking at the study overall: Indications of both CMV infection and matching HLA type were provided by public TCR beta signatures.

Findings and caveats of the study: Ex vivo responses were dominated by HLA-C-restricted CMV-specific TCR beta clonotypes.

The CDR3 sequence is 16 residues long. The V gene's germline CDR1 is SEHNR and CDR2 FQNEAQ (reference sequence). The ends lost 5 bases at V and 4 bases at J; junction bases unmatched: 10. This clonotype originated in a human donor in good health (CMV status not recorded). Some clones in this sample may be carry-over from other donors' samples. This chain connects TRBV7-9 to TRBJ2-7, with TRBD1 matching 11 bases. The sequenced sample consisted of PBMCs. This CDR3 is CASSISPGTGGYEQYF. In DNA, the CDR3 is TGTGCCAGCAGCATCTCACCCGGGACAGGGGGTTACGAGCAGTACTTC. Filled out from reference TRBV7-9 and TRBJ2-7, the complete variable domain reads DTGVSQNPRHKITKRGQNVTFRCDPISEHNRLYWYRQTLGQGPEFLTYFQNEAQLEKSRLLSDRFSAERPKGSFSTLEIQRTEQGDSAMYLCASSISPGTGGYEQYFGPGTRLTVT.